The clone carrying this T cell receptor beta chain has more than one count but fewer than ten. The antigen remains unidentified. Each diagnosis was grounded in clinical symptoms, serum thyroxine and TRAb, thyroid ultrasound, and orbital computed tomography. Fresh peripheral blood, approximately 10 ml, was the source of the PBMCs. V was pared by 4 bases and J by 3 bases, with 6 bases of the junction left unmatched. Germline V CDR1 and CDR2: GTSNPN, SVGIG (reference sequence). The CDR3 is made up of 16 amino acids. There were TCR beta CDR3 regions amplified from RNA transcripts. Primed by the HTBI set, a first-round RT-PCR was run on the TCR CDR3. TCRdb used MiXCR to reprocess the multiplex PCR reads, holding one entry per CDR3 protein. The repertoire holds 540,000 or so distinct CDR3 sequences, with approximately 15% as singletons. This sample is part of a study of T cells in Graves' hyperthyroidism and ophthalmopathy.

Study-wide results and limits: Most thyroid clonotypes that were expanded above 0.001 also turned up in blood. Ophthalmopathy, as predicted by the model, came a median around 6 months after the prediction.

This receptor was identified in a woman aged 25 to 45 with Graves' hyperthyroidism. The chain combines TRBV30 with TRBJ2-3; TRBD2 matches 14 bases. Material: blood. The CDR3 loop reads CAWKGLAGVSTDTQYF. CDR3 DNA: TGTGCCTGGAAGGGACTAGCGGGAGTTAGTACAGATACGCAGTATTTT.